The entry below gives a single TCR beta chain sequence along with its context. Stated time point: pre-treatment sample, taken before nivolumab and TIL therapy. Pleural nodules or supraclavicular lymph nodes made up most of the excised metastases sampled. Tumor harvest preceded PD-1/PD-L1 blockade, followed by nivolumab treatment. Adults with stage 4 NSCLC were enrolled in a phase I trial. This entry is derived from a study of TIL therapy for anti-PD-1-resistant metastatic lung cancer. The wider study: Median tumor mutation burden was under 1.9 mutations per megabase.

Sequencing used immunoSEQ v3. Here immunoSEQ multiplex PCR was the method, and the copy in TCRdb shows in-frame clones only, minus some. The table has about 48,000 clones, 65% to 80% seen once. V lost 0 bases and J lost 5; bases outside the gene matches: 1. Germline CDR1 reads MGHRA; CDR2 reads YSYEKL. The CDR3 has 13 amino acids. This clonotype was obtained from a person aged 25 to 80 with non-small cell lung cancer. The V gene is TRBV4-1, the J gene TRBJ2-7; 7 positions agree with TRBD2. The sequencing here drew on tumor tissue, taken at baseline. The CDR3 nucleotides read TGCGCCAGCAGCCAAGAGGGGGGGGACGAGCAGTACTTC. Translated: CASSQEGGDEQYF.